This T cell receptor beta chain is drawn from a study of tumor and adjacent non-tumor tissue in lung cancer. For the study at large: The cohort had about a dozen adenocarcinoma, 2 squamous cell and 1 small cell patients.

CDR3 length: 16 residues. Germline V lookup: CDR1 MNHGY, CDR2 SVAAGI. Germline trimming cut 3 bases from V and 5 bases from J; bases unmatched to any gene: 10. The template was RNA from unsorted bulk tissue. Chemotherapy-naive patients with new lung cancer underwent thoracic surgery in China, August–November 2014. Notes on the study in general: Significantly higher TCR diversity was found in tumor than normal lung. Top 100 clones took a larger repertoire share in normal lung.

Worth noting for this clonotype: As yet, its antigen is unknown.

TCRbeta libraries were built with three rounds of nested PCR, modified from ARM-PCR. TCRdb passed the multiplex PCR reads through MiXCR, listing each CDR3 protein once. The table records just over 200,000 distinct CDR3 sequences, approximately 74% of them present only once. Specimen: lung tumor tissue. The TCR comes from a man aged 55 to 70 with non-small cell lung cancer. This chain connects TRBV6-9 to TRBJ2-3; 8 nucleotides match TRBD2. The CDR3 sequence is CASSYSSGGPRDTQYF. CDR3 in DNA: TGTGCCAGCAGTTACTCGAGCGGGGGCCCGCGAGATACGCAGTATTTT.